This T cell receptor (beta chain) derives from a study of shared clonotypes between healthy human individuals. Several immunoSEQ plates received, in even portions, the genomic DNA of each subset. Sorted subsets were amplified in replicate PCRs using 200 to 250 ng DNA, 30,000 to 35,000 T cell genomes. TCRdb's table, derived via immunoSEQ multiplex PCR, lists solely in-frame clones and lacks some. Of roughly 700,000 clones in the sample, 90% were seen once. Study results and caveats: With a few donors compared, roughly 4.9% of naive CD4 clonotypes were shared.

As to this clone: The target antigen is unknown.

The study enrolled healthy HIV-negative adults without recent acute infections or vaccinations as donors. Germline lookup yields CDR1 MDHEN and CDR2 SYDVKM. The CDR3 consists of 15 residues. Trimming at V came to 5 bases and at J to 7 bases, leaving 8 bases not matched to a gene. This sequence was found in a young man in good health. Some clones in this sample may be carry-over from other donors' samples. Sequencing was carried out using memory CD8+ T cells from PBMCs. Sample subset: CD45RO+ cells pooled with CCR7-negative TemRA cells. V and J are TRBV28 and TRBJ2-7; 13 bases are a match to TRBD2. CDR3 nucleotide sequence: TGTGCCAGCAGTAAACCGGGACTAGCGGGATTTGAGCAGTACTTC. Protein sequence: CASSKPGLAGFEQYF.